A selection of T cell receptor beta chains follows, all from one sample in a study of CD8+ T cells in alopecia areata. The table came from immunoSEQ multiplex PCR; TCRdb's copy has only in-frame clones and leaves some out. The sample includes about 210,000 clones, roughly two fifths of them seen just once. Sequencing used CD4+ T cells sorted from blood, obtained at approximately week 30, from a patient treated with tofacitinib. The receptors here all came from a human donor with alopecia areata. Both conserved end residues are part of each CDR3. The D gene is left open where the match is weak. Rows give clone size only sometimes, using once, few, many, or a class for an expanded clone.

d_gene,v_gene,j_gene,abundance,CDR3nt,CDR3aa
.,TRBV2,TRBJ1-6,.,TGTGCCAGCAGTGAAGTGTCACAGTCGATATCTGATTCACCCCTCCACTTT,CASSEVSQSISDSPLHF
TRBD1,TRBV7-9,TRBJ1-2,few,TGTGCCAGCAGCTTAGAAGTCCCAGCCAGGGGGCATGGCTACACCTTC,CASSLEVPARGHGYTF
.,TRBV20-1,TRBJ2-3,.,TGCAGTGCTAGAGATAGGGATACGCAGTATTTT,CSARDRDTQYF
.,TRBV30,TRBJ1-4,.,TGTGCCTGGGGGCCCTCCGCTCCAAAACTGTTTTTT,CAWGPSAPKLFF
.,TRBV6-1,TRBJ2-6,.,TGTGCCAGCAGTGCGGTCTCTGGGGCCAACGTCCTGACTTTC,CASSAVSGANVLTF
.,TRBV27,TRBJ2-5,.,TGTGCCAGCAGTTTTCTGGGGGGCCAAGAGACCCAGTACTTC,CASSFLGGQETQYF
.,TRBV15,TRBJ2-5,once,TGTGCCACCAGCCGGGACCGCGTGGAGACCCAGTACTTC,CATSRDRVETQYF
.,TRBV10-3,TRBJ2-3,many,TGTGCCATCGCAGGGGGGAGCACAGATACGCAGTATTTT,CAIAGGSTDTQYF
.,TRBV7-2,TRBJ2-7,few,TGTGCCAGCAGCCCCAGGGGGGGCGACGAGCAGTACTTC,CASSPRGGDEQYF
TRBD2,TRBV2,TRBJ2-1,.,TGTGCCGGCGCGGGGGGTTCCTACAATGAGCAGTTCTTC,CAGAGGSYNEQFF
.,TRBV27,TRBJ2-1,.,TGTGCCAGCAGTTTCTATTCCAAAGGGGGGAACAATGAGCAGTTCTTC,CASSFYSKGGNNEQFF
TRBD2,TRBV2,TRBJ2-3,.,TGTGCCAGCAGTGATATAGCGGGTCTCACAGATACGCAGTATTTT,CASSDIAGLTDTQYF
.,TRBV29-1,TRBJ1-1,.,TGCAGCGTCGGGGGACGGATGAACACTGAAGCTTTCTTT,CSVGGRMNTEAFF
.,TRBV6-5,TRBJ2-7,.,TGTGCCAGCAGACAATTGGGACAAGCCTCCTACGAGCAGTACTTC,CASRQLGQASYEQYF
.,TRBV29-1,TRBJ1-2,.,TGCAGCGTCGGTTTTGGCTACACCTTC,CSVGFGYTF
.,TRBV6-5,TRBJ2-7,.,TGTGCCAGCGCCCCTTCCATGTACGAGCAGTACTTC,CASAPSMYEQYF
.,TRBV30,TRBJ1-5,.,TGTGCCTGGAGTGCGGGACGGGATCAGCCCCAGCATTTT,CAWSAGRDQPQHF
.,TRBV2,TRBJ1-2,.,TGTGCCAGCAGTCCCGACACCTATGGCTACACCTTC,CASSPDTYGYTF
TRBD1,TRBV18,TRBJ2-7,.,TGTGCCAGCTCCAAAGGAGCCGGGACAGGGGTTTCCTACGAGCAGTACTTC,CASSKGAGTGVSYEQYF
.,TRBV7-9,TRBJ1-2,.,TGTGCCAGCAGCTTCGGGGACTATGGCTACACCTTC,CASSFGDYGYTF